This T cell receptor beta chain was captured in a study of patients and donors after allogeneic stem cell transplantation. V was shortened by 0 bases and J by 0 bases, with 8 bases between the two germline ends. Germline V gives CDR1 LGHNA, CDR2 YSLEER. This CDR3 has 15 amino acids. TCRdb reprocessed the RT-PCR reads with MiXCR, giving one entry per CDR3 protein. The sample holds some 200,000 distinct CDR3 sequences, around 41% seen once. The sequencing input was blood, either unsorted or a sorted T cell fraction (not recorded which). The receptor's source is a human donor who was either an allogeneic HSCT recipient or a stem cell or donor lymphocyte infusion donor (not recorded which). It is not recorded whose cells these are; they may come from a transplant donor. This chain uses TRBV4-3 with TRBJ1-2, with D unclear. CDR3 protein: CASSQEAGANYGYTF. In DNA form, the CDR3 reads TGCGCCAGCAGCCAAGAGGCAGGAGCTAACTATGGCTACACCTTC.